These T cell receptor beta chains were read from a single sample in a study of T cell responses to AZD1222 COVID-19 vaccine. Sequencing was performed with immunoSEQ multiplex PCR; in TCRdb, only in-frame clones are kept and a portion is missing. The sample has some 150,000 clones, approximately 95% seen once; the top ten hold approximately 0.96%. The input for sequencing was peripheral blood, taken on day 0 of MenACWY control vaccination. Receptors were obtained from an adult in good health. Each CDR3 is given with its conserved first and last residue. Fields, in order: J gene, V gene, D gene, CDR3 length, clone size, CDR3 protein, CDR3 DNA. D genes are given only for firm matches. Some rows mark clone size as missing; the rest say once, few, many or name a class of expanded clone.

TRBJ1-3 TRBV6-1 NA 16 NA CASSDPLTDPRNTIYF TGTGCCAGCAGTGACCCACTGACGGACCCTAGAAACACCATATATTTT
TRBJ1-5 TRBV5-6 TRBD1 15 NA CASSLGQGNNQPQHF TGTGCCAGCAGCTTGGGACAGGGAAACAATCAGCCCCAGCATTTT
TRBJ2-5 TRBV4-2 TRBD2 17 NA CASSQASTSGGQETQYF TGTGCCAGCAGCCAAGCATCGACTAGCGGGGGGCAAGAGACCCAGTACTTC
TRBJ2-7 TRBV27 TRBD2 15 NA CASRTTSGGSYEQYF TGTGCCAGCAGGACCACTAGCGGGGGGTCCTACGAGCAGTACTTC
TRBJ1-2 TRBV2 TRBD1 13 NA CASRGTGGGGYTF TGTGCCAGCAGAGGGACAGGGGGCGGTGGCTACACCTTC
TRBJ1-1 TRBV6-5 NA 13 NA CASSPRQNTEAFF TGTGCCAGCAGTCCTCGGCAGAACACTGAAGCTTTCTTT
TRBJ2-5 TRBV2 TRBD2 14 NA CASSEQGGQETQYF TGTGCCAGCAGTGAACAGGGAGGGCAAGAGACCCAGTACTTC
TRBJ1-5 TRBV27 NA 13 NA CASSLSARQPQHF TGTGCCAGCAGTTTAAGCGCCCGTCAGCCCCAGCATTTT
TRBJ2-2 TRBV6-5 TRBD2 13 NA CASSWGGNGELFF TGTGCCAGCAGTTGGGGGGGAAACGGGGAGCTGTTTTTT
TRBJ1-5 TRBV7-9 NA 15 NA CASSLGGYSNQPQHF TGTGCCAGCAGCCTAGGAGGGTATAGCAATCAGCCCCAGCATTTT
TRBJ1-1 TRBV12-3/TRBV12-4 NA 12 NA CASSYGLFEAFF TGTGCCAGCAGTTACGGACTTTTTGAAGCTTTCTTT
TRBJ1-2 TRBV6-1 NA 14 NA CASSDRSGYNGYTF TGTGCCAGCAGTGACCGTTCGGGATATAATGGCTACACCTTC
TRBJ1-2 TRBV7-2 NA 14 NA CASSFTQPTMGYTF TGTGCCAGCAGCTTCACACAGCCTACTATGGGCTACACCTTC
TRBJ1-2 TRBV2 TRBD1 14 NA CASRQSTGDYGYTF TGTGCCAGCAGACAAAGTACAGGGGACTATGGCTACACCTTC
TRBJ1-3 TRBV7-9 NA 15 NA CASSSRVDAGNTIYF TGTGCCAGCAGCTCCAGGGTAGATGCTGGAAACACCATATATTTT
TRBJ1-1 TRBV2 TRBD1 13 NA CASRIQGSTEAFF TGTGCCAGCAGAATACAGGGGAGCACTGAAGCTTTCTTT
TRBJ2-7 TRBV10-2 TRBD1 14 NA CASSYGTGSYEQYF TGCGCCAGCAGTTACGGGACAGGCTCCTACGAGCAGTACTTC
TRBJ1-2 TRBV5-1 NA 14 NA CASSFRRGSDGYTF TGCGCCAGCAGCTTTAGGAGGGGAAGTGATGGCTACACCTTC
TRBJ1-5 TRBV18 TRBD1 14 NA CASSQTGDNQPQHF TGTGCCAGCTCACAGACAGGGGACAATCAGCCCCAGCATTTT
TRBJ2-2 TRBV10-1 NA 13 few CASSTTRTGELFF TGCGCCAGCAGTACCACTCGCACCGGGGAGCTGTTTTTT
TRBJ1-2 TRBV14 NA 19 once CASSQYTPLSLLREDGYTF TGTGCCAGCAGCCAATACACACCTTTATCCCTTCTTAGAGAAGATGGCTACACCTTC
TRBJ2-7 TRBV19 NA 14 NA CASSMVSPSYEQYF TGTGCCAGTAGTATGGTGAGTCCCTCCTACGAGCAGTACTTC
TRBJ1-2 TRBV5-4 TRBD1 15 NA CASSVQTGTNYGYTF TGTGCCAGCAGCGTACAGACAGGGACCAACTATGGCTACACCTTC
TRBJ1-5 TRBV9 NA 14 NA CASSVDSGNQPQHF TGTGCCAGCAGCGTAGATAGCGGCAATCAGCCCCAGCATTTT
TRBJ1-1 TRBV7-9 NA 13 once CASSLDSGTEAFF TGTGCCAGCAGTCTGGACAGCGGCACTGAAGCTTTCTTT
TRBJ1-2 TRBV5-1 NA 16 NA CASSLGYRGGQYGYTF TGCGCCAGCAGCTTGGGGTACCGCGGGGGGCAATATGGCTACACCTTC
TRBJ2-3 TRBV5-1 TRBD2 16 NA CASSSGTSGGTDTQYF TGCGCCAGCAGCTCCGGGACTAGCGGAGGCACAGATACGCAGTATTTT
TRBJ1-2 TRBV25-1 TRBD1 15 NA CASSEGRRGDYGYTF TGTGCCAGCAGTGAAGGGCGCAGGGGGGATTATGGCTACACCTTC
TRBJ1-2 TRBV28 NA 10 once CASSSGGYTF TGTGCCAGCAGCTCAGGAGGCTACACCTTC
TRBJ1-4 TRBV19 TRBD1 18 NA CASSERGGGIATNEKLFF TGTGCCAGTAGCGAGCGAGGGGGCGGGATTGCAACTAATGAAAAACTGTTTTTT
TRBJ2-1 TRBV30 NA 11 once CAWSVRTEQFF TGTGCCTGGAGTGTTAGGACAGAGCAGTTCTTC
TRBJ1-2 TRBV5-1 NA 14 NA CASSPEGVGRGYTF TGCGCCAGCAGCCCCGAGGGGGTGGGCAGGGGCTACACCTTC
TRBJ1-1 TRBV2 NA 13 NA CASSDYRETEAFF TGTGCCAGCAGTGATTATAGGGAGACTGAAGCTTTCTTT
TRBJ2-1 TRBV24-1 TRBD2 15 NA CATSDPSGSNNEQFF TGTGCCACCAGTGATCCCAGCGGGAGCAACAATGAGCAGTTCTTC
TRBJ1-2 TRBV9 NA 14 NA CASTPGTGNYGYTF TGTGCCAGCACACCCGGGACGGGGAACTATGGCTACACCTTC
TRBJ1-2 TRBV7-9 NA 12 NA CASSSGARGYTF TGTGCCAGCAGCTCGGGGGCACGCGGCTACACCTTC
TRBJ2-5 TRBV7-6 NA 16 NA CASSLGVRVGQETQYF TGTGCCAGCAGCTTAGGAGTCAGGGTCGGCCAAGAGACCCAGTACTTC
TRBJ2-1 TRBV15 NA 14 NA CATSRDFAYNEQFF TGTGCCACCAGCAGAGATTTTGCCTACAATGAGCAGTTCTTC
TRBJ2-7 TRBV6-2/TRBV6-3 TRBD2 13 NA CASSYGLAGEQYF TGTGCCAGCAGTTACGGGCTAGCGGGGGAGCAGTACTTC
TRBJ1-6 TRBV10-3 NA 18 NA CAISEMGLGGPKNSPLHF TGTGCCATCAGTGAGATGGGACTTGGAGGCCCTAAAAATTCACCCCTCCACTTT